This record concerns one T cell receptor (beta chain) sequence. What it recognizes is unknown. This entry is derived from a study of Ad26.COV2.S vaccination and SARS-CoV-2 variants. Across the whole study: Donor got 5x10^10 or 1x10^11 viral particles of Ad26.COV2.S.

The CDR3 loop spans 15 amino acids. Trimming at V came to 5 bases and at J to 1 base, leaving 8 bases not matched to a gene. The V gene's germline CDR1 is SGHDT and CDR2 YYEEEE. Points from the study as a whole: While placebo recipients had lower spike-specific TCR breadth, vaccine recipients had more.

Repertoires were generated with immunoSEQ multiplex PCR, while TCRdb's copy carries only in-frame clones and drops some. This sample has a few hundred thousand clones, with around 87% found just once. The treatment: around 19 received Ad26.COV2.S at low or high dose, single or two shots; roughly five received placebo; per-sample allocation not given. The samples date from day 63 after the first vaccine or placebo injection. This adult donor, from Boston, was 18-55 years old. The sequences come from peripheral blood, collected in a trial of Ad26.COV2.S vaccine versus placebo. The chain is built from TRBV5-6 and TRBJ2-5; the match to TRBD2 covers 7 bases. This clonotype was sampled from a person aged 18-60 years who received the Ad26.COV2.S COVID-19 vaccine or a placebo. In nucleotides, the CDR3 is TGTGCCAGCAGGCCGCTGAGCGGGGCCCAAGAGACCCAGTACTTC. This gives the protein CASRPLSGAQETQYF.